The rows below give T cell receptor beta chains drawn from one sample of a study of identical twins. A single record per CDR3 protein comes from TCRdb applying MiXCR to the 5' RACE reads. The sample has around 1.7 million distinct CDR3 sequences; about 30% are singletons. Sequencing used cord blood. These receptors were taken from a newborn girl in good health. Each CDR3 is given with its conserved first and last residue. D genes are given only for firm matches. A clone size is listed for some rows: how often the clone was seen (once, few, many), or a class if it is expanded.

d_gene	v_gene	j_gene	len	abundance	CDR3aa	CDR3nt
TRBD1	TRBV12-3/TRBV12-4	TRBJ1-2	12	few	CASSSGTGVHTF	TGTGCCAGCAGCTCCGGGACAGGGGTCCACACCTTC
TRBD2	TRBV12-3/TRBV12-4	TRBJ2-2	17	NA	CASSLTLTSGRTGELFF	TGTGCCAGCAGTTTAACGTTGACTAGCGGGAGAACCGGGGAGCTGTTTTTT
NA	TRBV7-9	TRBJ1-2	14	once	CASSFDPEIYGYTF	TGTGCCAGCAGCTTCGACCCAGAAATATATGGCTACACCTTC
NA	TRBV20-1	TRBJ2-1	15	few	CSARAIAGYYNEQFF	TGCAGTGCTAGGGCTATCGCGGGGTACTACAATGAGCAGTTCTTC
NA	TRBV11-1	TRBJ2-1	16	once	CASSRGAWGSYNEQFF	TGTGCCAGCAGCCGAGGTGCCTGGGGCTCCTACAATGAGCAGTTCTTC
TRBD1	TRBV5-1	TRBJ1-2	16	few	CASSNGKTGTAYGYTF	TGCGCCAGCAGCAATGGAAAAACCGGGACAGCCTATGGCTACACCTTC
TRBD1	TRBV12-3/TRBV12-4	TRBJ2-3	15	NA	CASSLGQLSTDTEYF	TGTGCCAGCAGTTTGGGACAGCTTAGCACAGATACGGAGTATTTT
NA	TRBV28	TRBJ2-7	14	few	CASSLGRTRVEQYF	TGTGCCAGCAGTTTAGGCAGGACACGGGTCGAGCAGTACTTC
NA	TRBV12-3/TRBV12-4	TRBJ1-5	16	NA	CASSLGGGRSNQPQHF	TGTGCCAGCAGTTTAGGGGGGGGAAGGAGCAATCAGCCCCAGCATTTT
NA	TRBV12-5	TRBJ2-2	12	NA	CASGPRGRELFF	TGTGCTAGTGGACCCCGGGGTAGGGAGCTGTTTTTT
TRBD2	TRBV7-2	TRBJ2-7	14	once	CASKLAGAGNEQYF	TGTGCCAGCAAACTAGCGGGTGCGGGAAATGAGCAGTACTTC
NA	TRBV7-9	TRBJ1-2	14	NA	CASSELPRTEGYTF	TGTGCCAGCAGCGAGCTACCTCGGACAGAGGGCTACACCTTC
NA	TRBV4-1	TRBJ1-4	16	NA	CASSQERGGYNEKLFF	TGCGCCAGCAGCCAAGAGCGGGGGGGATATAATGAAAAACTGTTTTTT
NA	TRBV11-2	TRBJ2-1	13	NA	CASSQRLNNEQFF	TGTGCCAGCAGCCAACGACTGAACAATGAGCAGTTCTTC
NA	TRBV3-1	TRBJ2-7	14	few	CASSRGGPYNEQYF	TGTGCCAGCAGCCGGGGGGGCCCGTACAATGAGCAGTACTTC
NA	TRBV3-1	TRBJ2-2	12	once	CASSQHGGELFF	TGTGCCAGCAGCCAGCATGGCGGGGAGCTGTTTTTT
NA	TRBV13	TRBJ2-5	14	few	CASSQPGVSETQYF	TGTGCCAGCAGCCAACCGGGGGTTTCAGAGACCCAGTACTTC
NA	TRBV27	TRBJ2-1	16	few	CASSPRYSSSYNEQFF	TGTGCCAGCAGTCCACGCTACTCAAGCTCCTACAATGAGCAGTTCTTC
TRBD1	TRBV18	TRBJ1-6	13	few	CASSTGGESPLHF	TGTGCCAGCTCAACAGGGGGCGAATCACCCCTCCACTTT
TRBD2	TRBV5-1	TRBJ2-5	16	once	CASSFPLAGGYNEQYF	TGCGCCAGCTCCTTCCCCTTAGCGGGGGGGTACAATGAGCAGTACTTC
NA	TRBV5-1	TRBJ2-7	13	NA	CASSGDGYYEQYF	TGCGCCAGCAGCGGGGACGGCTACTACGAGCAGTACTTC
TRBD2	TRBV11-2	TRBJ2-1	16	NA	CASSLMYGGAYNEQFF	TGTGCCAGCAGCTTAATGTACGGGGGGGCCTACAATGAGCAGTTCTTC
NA	TRBV9	TRBJ2-1	12	few	CARGGLADEQFF	TGTGCCAGGGGTGGTTTGGCCGATGAGCAGTTCTTC
NA	TRBV6-1	TRBJ1-2	12	NA	CSLRVANYGYTF	TGTAGTTTACGTGTAGCTAACTATGGCTACACCTTC
NA	TRBV5-1	TRBJ2-6	15	NA	CASSLVETGANVLTF	TGCGCCAGCAGCTTGGTAGAGACTGGGGCCAACGTCCTGACTTTC
TRBD1	TRBV20-1	TRBJ1-4	15	NA	CSAKAGTGTAEKLFF	TGCAGTGCTAAGGCCGGGACAGGGACAGCTGAAAAACTGTTTTTT
NA	TRBV13	TRBJ2-7	15	few	CASSIRLENTYEQYF	TGTGCCAGCAGCATCAGACTAGAGAATACCTACGAGCAGTACTTC
TRBD1	TRBV5-1	TRBJ2-7	14	few	CASSPTGTVYEQYF	TGCGCCAGCAGCCCAACCGGGACAGTCTACGAGCAGTACTTC
NA	TRBV6-1	TRBJ1-2	16	NA	CASSEAGPGSNYSYTF	TGTGCCAGCAGTGAAGCGGGGCCGGGTTCTAACTATAGCTACACCTTC
TRBD2	TRBV7-2	TRBJ2-7	14	once	CATAPSGGPYEQYF	TGTGCCACCGCCCCTAGCGGGGGTCCCTACGAGCAGTACTTC
NA	TRBV5-1	TRBJ2-5	12	NA	CAGSLIQETQYF	TGCGCCGGCAGCTTAATCCAAGAGACCCAGTACTTC
NA	TRBV20-1	TRBJ1-5	14	few	CSARDPGASQPQHF	TGCAGTGCTAGAGATCCGGGGGCTAGTCAGCCCCAGCATTTT
TRBD2	TRBV7-2	TRBJ2-3	17	NA	CASSLGLAGDTSDTQYF	TGTGCCAGCAGCTTAGGTTTAGCGGGAGATACTTCAGATACGCAGTATTTT
TRBD2	TRBV24-1	TRBJ2-1	12	NA	CATSWGGMKQFF	TGTGCCACCAGTTGGGGGGGAATGAAGCAGTTCTTC
TRBD1	TRBV28	TRBJ1-2	16	NA	CASSLGQGPPGYGYTF	TGTGCCAGCAGCTTGGGACAGGGGCCCCCTGGGTATGGCTACACCTTC
NA	TRBV4-2	TRBJ2-1	17	NA	CASSPRYRDLPYNEQFF	TGTGCCAGCAGCCCCCGGTACCGGGACTTACCCTACAATGAGCAGTTCTTC
NA	TRBV13	TRBJ2-2	16	NA	CASSPQRPLNTGELFF	TGTGCCAGCAGCCCACAGCGTCCCCTAAACACCGGGGAGCTGTTTTTT
NA	TRBV7-9	TRBJ2-1	15	NA	CASSLGQGFFNEQFF	TGTGCCAGCAGCCTGGGGCAGGGCTTTTTCAATGAGCAGTTCTTC
NA	TRBV4-1	TRBJ2-1	14	many	CASSQVVFGNEQFF	TGCGCCAGCAGCCAAGTGGTTTTTGGCAATGAGCAGTTCTTC
TRBD1	TRBV11-2	TRBJ2-7	18	NA	CASSQVWGQVHSRYEQYF	TGTGCCAGCAGCCAAGTTTGGGGACAGGTTCATTCAAGGTACGAGCAGTACTTC
NA	TRBV9	TRBJ1-1	16	once	CASSVGRGGGTTEAFF	TGTGCCAGCAGCGTAGGACGGGGAGGGGGGACCACTGAAGCTTTCTTT
NA	TRBV20-1	TRBJ2-1	14	many	CSALRGSSYNEQFF	TGCAGTGCCCTCAGGGGTAGCTCCTACAATGAGCAGTTCTTC
TRBD2	TRBV7-2	TRBJ2-1	17	NA	CASSSVTLAGGANEQFF	TGTGCCAGCAGCTCAGTGACTCTGGCGGGAGGTGCGAATGAGCAGTTCTTC
TRBD1	TRBV3-1	TRBJ2-5	16	NA	CASSHRGTGSSETQYF	TGTGCCAGCAGCCATCGAGGGACAGGGTCTTCGGAGACCCAGTACTTC
NA	TRBV21-1	TRBJ1-6	17	NA	CASSSPGWGSGNSPLHF	NA
NA	TRBV6-1	TRBJ1-4	16	NA	CASSGRYREFNEKLFF	TGTGCCAGCAGTGGTCGATACAGGGAGTTTAATGAAAAACTGTTTTTT
NA	TRBV7-2	TRBJ2-1	14	NA	CASSLEGPQDEQFF	TGTGCCAGCAGCTTAGAGGGACCTCAGGATGAGCAGTTCTTC
TRBD2	TRBV6-5	TRBJ2-7	14	many	CASSRGLAVYEQYF	TGTGCCAGCAGCCGGGGACTAGCGGTCTACGAGCAGTACTTC
TRBD1	TRBV4-2	TRBJ2-1	17	few	CASSQAQGGTGDNEQFF	TGTGCCAGCAGTCAAGCTCAAGGGGGGACAGGGGACAATGAGCAGTTCTTC
NA	TRBV6-6	TRBJ1-1	13	few	CASSYPSPGEAFF	TGTGCCAGCAGTTACCCCAGCCCCGGTGAAGCTTTCTTT
TRBD1	TRBV30	TRBJ1-1	14	NA	CAWSPQGFGTEAFF	TGTGCCTGGAGTCCACAGGGGTTTGGCACTGAAGCTTTCTTT
TRBD2	TRBV3-1	TRBJ2-4	17	NA	CASSQLTSGRRKNIQYF	TGTGCCAGCAGCCAACTGACTAGCGGGAGGAGGAAAAACATTCAGTACTTC
NA	TRBV5-1	TRBJ2-1	15	few	CASSPEPGLTNEQFF	TGCGCCAGCAGCCCGGAACCGGGACTTACCAATGAGCAGTTCTTC
NA	TRBV20-1	TRBJ1-5	15	NA	CSARAGRGSNQPQHF	TGCAGTGCTAGGGCAGGGAGGGGTAGCAATCAGCCCCAGCATTTT
TRBD2	TRBV12-3/TRBV12-4	TRBJ2-1	14	NA	CASSAGKLGNEQFF	TGTGCCAGCTCAGCGGGGAAACTAGGCAATGAGCAGTTCTTC
TRBD1	TRBV28	TRBJ1-5	15	NA	CASSRRQGYNQPQHF	TGTGCCAGCAGTCGCCGACAGGGGTACAATCAGCCCCAGCATTTT